The sequence of this T cell receptor beta chain was determined in a study of OX40 agonist ivuxolimab in advanced cancers. The wider study: Therapy given before enrollment (anti-PD-1, anti-PD-L1 or anti-CTLA-4) was allowed, and 40% had some.

In regard to this clone: In the same sample, other DNA sequences code for this CDR3.

Assay: immunoSEQ multiplex PCR; the TCRdb copy retains only in-frame clones and omits some. The data show around 80,000 clones, with 85% to 90% seen just once and approximately 2.3% held by the top ten. The sequencing here drew on CD4+ or CD8+ T cells sorted from blood, taken in a trial of the OX40 agonist ivuxolimab. The clonotype comes from an adult with an advanced solid tumor such as melanoma, head and neck, liver or kidney cancer.

CDR3 sequence (DNA): TGTGCCAGCTCACCATACAATGAGCAGTTCTTC. The encoded protein is CASSPYNEQFF. The J gene is TRBJ2-1, the V gene TRBV18; no clear D. Trimming stripped 2 bases from V and 4 bases from J, with 0 bases between. Germline V gives CDR1 KGHSH, CDR2 LQKENI. The CDR3 sequence is 11 residues long.